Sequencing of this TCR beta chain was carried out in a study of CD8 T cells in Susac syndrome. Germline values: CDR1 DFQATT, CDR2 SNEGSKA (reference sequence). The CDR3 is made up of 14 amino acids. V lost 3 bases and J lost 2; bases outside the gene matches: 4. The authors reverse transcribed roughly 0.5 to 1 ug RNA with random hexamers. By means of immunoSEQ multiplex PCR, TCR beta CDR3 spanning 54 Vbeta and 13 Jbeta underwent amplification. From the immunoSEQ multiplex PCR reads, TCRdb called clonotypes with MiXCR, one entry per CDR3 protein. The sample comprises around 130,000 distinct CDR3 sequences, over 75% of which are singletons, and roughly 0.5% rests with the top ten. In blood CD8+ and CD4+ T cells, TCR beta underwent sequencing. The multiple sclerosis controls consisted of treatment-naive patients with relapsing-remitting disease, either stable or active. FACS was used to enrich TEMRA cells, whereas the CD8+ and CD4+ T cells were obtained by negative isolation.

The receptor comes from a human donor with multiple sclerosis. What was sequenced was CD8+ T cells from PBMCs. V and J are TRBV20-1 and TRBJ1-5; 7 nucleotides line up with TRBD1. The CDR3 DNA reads TGCAGTGCTAGCCTAACAGGGGGCAATCAGCCCCAGCATTTT. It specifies CSASLTGGNQPQHF.